This entry lists 6 T cell receptor beta chains sequenced from one sample in a study of T cells in localized non-small cell lung cancer. Profiling relied on immunoSEQ multiplex PCR, and the TCRdb table lists in-frame clones only, not all of them. Of under 2,500 clones listed, around 18% are singletons. The sequencing used normal lung tissue next to the tumor, collected before any cancer treatment. Every receptor here comes from a male donor aged 60 or older with stage I non-small cell lung cancer.

This clone was counted only a few times. V and J are TRBV11-3 and TRBJ1-1, with no clear D. CDR3 size: 14 residues. Germline CDR1 reads SGHNT; CDR2 reads YENEEA. With 2 bases removed from V and 6 bases from J, the gap between germline ends came to 13 bases. CDR3 DNA: TGTGCCAGCAGCTTAAACTCCGGCCAATCTGAAGCTTTCTTT. Protein product: CASSLNSGQSEAFF.

This chain connects TRBV12-5 to TRBJ2-5; unclear D gene. Germline V lookup: CDR1 LGHNT, CDR2 FRNRAP. V lost 6 bases and J 0 bases, leaving 14 bases between the germline ends. CDR3 length equals 15 residues. This CDR3 is CASGPTASYQETQYF. The CDR3 DNA is TGTGCTAGTGGACCGACTGCTTCGTACCAAGAGACCCAGTACTTC.

The chain combines TRBV5-1 with TRBJ2-7, with TRBD1 as a possible D gene (5 bases). The CDR3 contains 15 residues. CDR1 and CDR2 (germline): SGHRS, YFSETQ. V was shortened by 0 bases and J by 2 bases, with 12 bases between the two germline ends. The CDR3 loop is CASSLGGADTYEQYF. CDR3 sequence (DNA): TGCGCCAGCAGCTTGGGTGGGGCTGATACCTACGAGCAGTACTTC.

The chain joins TRBV11-3 to TRBJ2-3; 7 bases fit TRBD2. The germline V gene has CDR1 SGHNT and CDR2 YENEEA. V dropped 5 bases and J dropped 2; count of bases not matched to a gene: 7. This CDR3 is 15 amino acids long. CDR3 in DNA: TGTGCCAGCAGCGTATCTAGCGGTTTCACAGATACGCAGTATTTT. This codes for CASSVSSGFTDTQYF.

Within the sample, this clone is medium-sized. The same CDR3 can be traced to other DNA sequences in this sample. The chain joins TRBV6-8 to TRBJ1-1; 8 bases align to TRBD1. V was pared by 6 bases and J by 4 bases, with 4 bases of the junction left unmatched. Germline CDR1 is MNHGY and CDR2 is SAAAGT. CDR3 length: 13 residues. CDR3 sequence: CASSGQGPTEAFF. The CDR3 bases are TGTGCCAGCAGCGGACAGGGACCCACTGAAGCTTTCTTT.

This clone is medium-sized within its sample. The chain carries TRBV6-8 and TRBJ2-3; D tentatively fits TRBD1 or TRBD2 (5 bases each). Trimming removed 5 bases at V and 2 bases at J, with 11 bases between. The CDR3 contains 14 residues. The germline V gene encodes CDR1 MNHGY and CDR2 SAAAGT. The CDR3 region has the DNA TGTGCCAGCAGTCAAATGGGGGACACAGATACGCAGTATTTT. Residues: CASSQMGDTDTQYF.